This T cell receptor (beta chain) was sequenced in a study of blood T cells in healthy people across ages. Findings and caveats of the study: Bulk PBMC profiling left naive and antigen-experienced comparisons inconclusive.

Germline lookup yields CDR1 MDHEN and CDR2 SYDVKM. CDR3 size: 13 residues. V trimming: 5 bases; J trimming: 7 bases; junction bases outside the gene matches: 7. It was with a sample-barcoded 5' primer and a J-beta primer mix that a second PCR of roughly 7 to 12 cycles was run. A single record per CDR3 protein comes from TCRdb applying MiXCR to the 5' RACE reads. The table shows roughly 2 million distinct CDR3 sequences, with roughly 50% occurring only once. Details on this clonotype: Its antigen is unidentified.

The chain uses TRBV28 and TRBJ2-7; 8 nucleotides align to TRBD2. The sequencing input was blood. The sequence derives from a woman in her 40s in good health. The DNA for the CDR3 is TGTGCCAGCAGTCCAGCGGGGGTGAGGGAGCAGTACTTC. Translated, it gives CASSPAGVREQYF.